The 28 T cell receptor beta chains in this list originate from one sample, sequenced in a study of monozygotic twins with inflammatory bowel disease. TCRdb re-called the 5' RACE reads and catalogs CDR3 proteins one per entry, DNA excluded. The sample's table shows about 450,000 distinct CDR3 sequences. Sample: blood. Receptors were obtained from a human donor with ulcerative colitis or Crohn's disease, or a healthy co-twin of an affected twin (not recorded which).

The gene calls are TRBV6-5 and TRBJ1-2. The CDR3 covers 16 residues. Germline loops: CDR1 MNHEY, CDR2 SVGAGI. CDR3 sequence reads: CASSYSERRHLYGYTF.

The genes are TRBV20-1 and TRBJ2-4. The CDR3 contains 11 residues. Germline CDR1 and CDR2: DFQATT and SNEGSKA (reference sequence). The CDR3 spells CSGVRENIQYF.

The gene calls are TRBV30 and TRBJ1-4. CDR1 and CDR2 from the germline V gene are GTSNPN and SVGIG (reference sequence). This CDR3 region has 15 residues. CDR3 residues: CAWNRMKAPNEKLFF.

The gene calls are TRBV7-2 and TRBJ1-2; the D call from TCRdb, TRBD1, cannot be confirmed without DNA. Germline CDR1 SGHTA, CDR2 FQGNSA. There are 17 residues in the CDR3. This chain's CDR3 is CASSLWGQGLESHGYTF. The full variable domain, its missing parts supplied by reference TRBV7-2 and TRBJ1-2, is GAGVSQSPSNKVTEKGKDVELRCDPISGHTALYWYRQSLGQGLEFLIYFQGNSAPDKSGLPSDRFSAERTGGSVSTLTIQRTQQEDSAVYLCASSLWGQGLESHGYTFGSGTRLTVV.

The CDR3 here is CASSTSGTSYNEQFF. The rearrangement uses TRBV7-2 and TRBJ2-1. The CDR3 totals 15 residues. Germline-derived CDR1 and CDR2 are SGHTA and FQGNSA. The whole variable domain, filled in from reference TRBV7-2 and TRBJ2-1, reads GAGVSQSPSNKVTEKGKDVELRCDPISGHTALYWYRQSLGQGLEFLIYFQGNSAPDKSGLPSDRFSAERTGGSVSTLTIQRTQQEDSAVYLCASSTSGTSYNEQFFGPGTRLTVL.

The gene calls are TRBV4-2 and TRBJ2-3; the D call from TCRdb, TRBD2, cannot be confirmed without DNA. There are 16 residues in the CDR3. Germline values: CDR1 LGHNA, CDR2 YNFKEQ. The CDR3: CASSQGSSGGVDTQYF.

The genes are TRBV20-1 and TRBJ2-4. Germline loops: CDR1 DFQATT, CDR2 SNEGSKA (reference sequence). The CDR3 has 13 residues. The CDR3 loop is CSAPHETKNIQYF.

The chain joins TRBV28 to TRBJ2-7; the D gene TCRdb calls, TRBD1, cannot be checked with no DNA. Germline CDR1 and CDR2: MDHEN and SYDVKM. CDR3 length: 15 amino acids. The chain's CDR3 is CASIQLGGSSYEQYF. Complete variable domain (other parts from reference TRBV28 and TRBJ2-7): DVKVTQSSRYLVKRTGEKVFLECVQDMDHENMFWYRQDPGLGLRLIYFSYDVKMKEKGDIPEGYSVSREKKERFSLILESASTNQTSMYLCASIQLGGSSYEQYFGPGTRLTVT.

V gene TRBV19 combines with J gene TRBJ2-7; TCRdb indicates TRBD1, and absent DNA this call remains unverified. Germline V lookup: CDR1 LNHDA, CDR2 SQIVND (reference sequence). CDR3 length: 14 amino acids. This chain's CDR3 is CASSMRGEGYEQYF.

The chain's CDR3 is CSASSAGLSSGANVLTF. The chain couples TRBV20-1 to TRBJ2-6. Looked up from germline, CDR1 is DFQATT and CDR2 is SNEGSKA (reference sequence). The CDR3 consists of 17 residues.

The chain recombines TRBV21-1 with TRBJ1-3. TRBV21-1 is an annotated pseudogene. CDR3 length equals 15 residues. Here the CDR3 reads CASSNRRVSGNTIYF.

The J gene is TRBJ2-7, the V gene TRBV20-1. The CDR3 length is 12 residues. Germline CDR1 reads DFQATT; CDR2 reads SNEGSKA (reference sequence). CDR3 sequence: CSASGHLYEQYF.

The V and J genes are TRBV12-3 or TRBV12-4 and TRBJ2-1. This CDR3 is built from 13 residues. The CDR3 region is CASSFLSFDEQFF.

This chain uses TRBV28 with TRBJ2-7; TCRdb proposes TRBD1, but this gene call is untestable without DNA. This CDR3 region has 12 residues. The germline V gene has CDR1 MDHEN and CDR2 SYDVKM. CDR3 loop: CASRPPGREQYF.

The chain employs TRBV12-3 or TRBV12-4 and TRBJ2-3; TCRdb picks TRBD1, but there is no DNA to check that call. This CDR3 has 13 residues. The CDR3 region is CASTPLWSDTQYF.

CDR3 region: CATSDAGLAGPYNEQFF. This chain uses TRBV24-1 with TRBJ2-1; the D gene TCRdb calls, TRBD2, cannot be checked with no DNA. CDR3 size: 17 residues. Germline-derived CDR1 and CDR2 are KGHDR and SFDVKD.

V and J are TRBV12-3 or TRBV12-4 and TRBJ2-1; TCRdb proposes TRBD2, but this gene call is untestable without DNA. This CDR3 is built from 13 residues. CDR3: CASRIAGGNEQFF.

The chain combines TRBV6-1 with TRBJ2-6; TCRdb indicates TRBD1, and absent DNA this call remains unverified. CDR1 and CDR2 from the germline V gene are MNHNS and SASEGT. The CDR3 extends over 15 amino acids. The CDR3 reads CASRQGAAGANVLTF.

The chain has TRBV7-9 and TRBJ2-1; TCRdb's D call of TRBD2 is untestable without DNA. This CDR3 has 16 residues. Germline lookup yields CDR1 SEHNR and CDR2 FQNEAQ (reference sequence). CDR3 in amino acids: CASSRDSLAGGNEQFF.

Here the CDR3 reads CANPSKTGPHHGYTF. The chain employs TRBV6-1 and TRBJ1-2. Germline V CDR1 and CDR2: MNHNS, SASEGT. The CDR3 consists of 15 residues.

The V and J genes are TRBV14 and TRBJ2-5. Germline-derived CDR1 and CDR2 are SGHDN and FVKESK. The CDR3 contains 15 residues. CDR3 in amino acids: CASSQDLGVQETQYF.

The chain employs TRBV5-6 and TRBJ2-3. The CDR3 sequence is 15 residues long. The germline CDR1 and CDR2 sequences are SGHDT and YYEEEE. CDR3 protein: CASSLGPVSTDTQYF.

The chain is built from TRBV18 and TRBJ2-7. The germline V gene encodes CDR1 KGHSH and CDR2 LQKENI. CDR3 length equals 15 residues. The CDR3: CASSPPQRSSYEQYF.

The chain combines TRBV4-1 with TRBJ1-5. Germline CDR1 and CDR2: MGHRA and YSYEKL. The CDR3 is 20 amino acids. The CDR3 is CASSQGPGDETPRGNQPQHF.

The V and J genes are TRBV20-1 and TRBJ2-5; absent DNA, TCRdb's TRBD2 call cannot be checked. Germline assignment: CDR1 DFQATT and CDR2 SNEGSKA (reference sequence). The CDR3 spans 17 residues. CDR3 loop: CSAIRLAGEGTGETQYF.

The chain has TRBV18 and TRBJ2-2. Germline V gene sequence: CDR1 KGHSH, CDR2 LQKENI. The CDR3 extends over 14 amino acids. Here the CDR3 reads CASSPKQNTGELFF.

The chain uses TRBV6-1 and TRBJ2-1; no DNA is available, so the TRBD2 call from TCRdb remains unchecked. Germline V gene data show CDR1 as MNHNS and CDR2 as SASEGT. CDR3 length equals 16 residues. Here the CDR3 reads CASTKIAGGSYNEQFF.

The chain has TRBV5-1 and TRBJ1-2. Germline values: CDR1 SGHRS, CDR2 YFSETQ. This CDR3 has 15 amino acids. The CDR3 is CASREGTGINYGYTF.